This T cell receptor (beta chain) was sequenced in a study of T cell changes during pregnancy in multiple sclerosis. The CDR3 has 14 residues. The J segment lost 8 bases and the V segment lost 5 bases, leaving 8 bases of the junction unmatched. The germline V gene encodes CDR1 SEHNR and CDR2 FQNEAQ (reference sequence). Sequencing was performed with immunoSEQ multiplex PCR; in TCRdb, only in-frame clones are kept and a portion is missing. The data contain tens of thousands of clones, 88% of them singletons. The chain joins TRBV7-9 to TRBJ1-4; 7 bases are a match to TRBD1. The receptor was derived from a female donor with multiple sclerosis, enrolled in a pregnancy study. This specimen was CD4+ T cells from peripheral blood mononuclear cells, taken in the second trimester of pregnancy. This chain's CDR3 is CASSQTGSGEKLFF. The CDR3 DNA reads as TGTGCCAGCAGCCAGACAGGGTCGGGGGAAAAACTGTTTTTT.